The 18 T cell receptor beta chains reported below all come from one sample, sequenced in a study of blood T cell repertoires in COVID-19. Clones were read by immunoSEQ multiplex PCR, and TCRdb kept only the in-frame ones, dropping some. The sample lists 120,000 or so clones, 60% to 85% occurring once. Input material: peripheral blood. These receptors were taken from an older man with acute or convalescent COVID-19.

The chain carries TRBV5-1 and TRBJ2-5; TRBD2 aligns across 7 bases. Germline CDR1 reads SGHRS; CDR2 reads YFSETQ. The CDR3 sequence is 16 residues long. Trimming cost V 1 base and J 3 bases; bases outside gene matches: 9. The CDR3 DNA sequence: TGCGCCAGCAGCTTGAGAGCCGGCGGGAGCAAAGAGACCCAGTACTTC. It encodes CASSLRAGGSKETQYF. Full variable domain (remainder filled in from reference TRBV5-1 and TRBJ2-5): KAGVTQTPRYLIKTRGQQVTLSCSPISGHRSVSWYQQTPGQGLQFLFEYFSETQRNKGNFPGRFSGRQFSNSRSEMNVSTLELGDSALYLCASSLRAGGSKETQYFGPGTRLLVL.

The chain links TRBV3-1 (or the pseudogene TRBV3-2) to TRBJ2-7, with 9 bases matching TRBD2. Trimming removed 0 bases from V and 6 bases from J; junction bases left unmatched: 9. There are 16 residues in the CDR3. Per germline, CDR1 LGHDT and CDR2 YNNKEL (reference sequence). CDR3 residues: CASSQDLGLAGIEQYF. In DNA form, the CDR3 reads TGTGCCAGCAGCCAAGATTTGGGGCTAGCGGGGATCGAGCAGTACTTC.

This chain uses TRBV2 with TRBJ1-4, with TRBD1 identical over 10 bases. The CDR3 extends over 14 amino acids. The V segment lost 6 bases and the J segment 13 bases; nucleotides outside the gene matches: 11. Germline CDR1 reads SNHLY; CDR2 reads FYNNEI. CDR3 amino acids: CASSPGTGVGLLFF. Here the CDR3 DNA reads TGTGCCAGCAGCCCCGGGACAGGGGTGGGCTTACTGTTTTTT.

The table lists this clone with a count of one. This rearrangement joins TRBV18 to TRBJ2-7; the D gene is possibly TRBD1 (5 bases). Germline CDR1 reads KGHSH; CDR2 reads LQKENI. Trimming took off 2 bases at V and 2 bases at J, with 10 bases between the two ends. The length of the CDR3 is 14 residues. CDR3 protein: CASSPRQGTYEQYF. In DNA form, the CDR3 reads TGTGCCAGCTCACCAAGGCAGGGCACCTACGAGCAGTACTTC.

This chain connects TRBV11-2 to TRBJ2-2; 16 nucleotides line up with TRBD2. V shed 4 bases and J 7 bases; nucleotides not matched to a gene: 3. This CDR3 contains 16 residues. Germline CDR1 reads SGHAT; CDR2 reads FQNNGV. DNA of the CDR3: TGTGCCAGCAGCTCGGGACTAGCGGGGGGGGGCGGGGAGCTGTTTTTT. It is translated as CASSSGLAGGGGELFF.

The chain recombines TRBV2 with TRBJ2-2, with D tentatively TRBD2 (7 bases). Trimming shortened V by 2 bases and J by 5 bases, and 15 bases separated the two germline ends. The CDR3 covers 16 residues. Germline V gene lookup returns CDR1 SNHLY and CDR2 FYNNEI. The CDR3 region is CASSERGAPTTGELFF. DNA for the CDR3: TGTGCCAGCAGTGAACGGGGGGCTCCGACGACCGGGGAGCTGTTTTTT. The full variable domain, in which reference TRBV2 and TRBJ2-2 provide the parts outside the CDR3, is EPEVTQTPSHQVTQMGQEVILRCVPISNHLYFYWYRQILGQKVEFLVSFYNNEISEKSEIFDDQFSVERPDGSNFTLKIRSTKLEDSAMYFCASSERGAPTTGELFFGEGSRLTVL.

The genes are TRBV12-5 and TRBJ1-1; D remains unclear. The germline CDR1 and CDR2 sequences are LGHNT and FRNRAP. V lost 3 bases to trimming and J lost 11 bases, with 13 bases between them. The CDR3 runs to 12 residues. For the CDR3, the DNA is TGTGCTAGTGGTTTCCAAGCGGGGTACGCTTTCTTT. This encodes CASGFQAGYAFF.

V gene TRBV4-1 combines with J gene TRBJ2-1, with TRBD1 as a possible D gene (5 bases). The CDR3 has 17 residues. V gave up 3 bases and J gave up 2 bases, with 17 bases separating them. Germline values: CDR1 MGHRA, CDR2 YSYEKL. CDR3 sequence reads: CASSHIHGAGPYNEQFF. CDR3 DNA: TGCGCCAGCAGCCACATTCATGGGGCAGGACCCTACAATGAGCAGTTCTTC.

The chain joins TRBV7-6 to TRBJ1-1; weak D call: TRBD1 (5 bases). The CDR3 covers 15 residues. Trimming took 5 bases from V and 0 from J, leaving 13 bases between them. The V gene's germline CDR1 is SGHVS and CDR2 FNYEAQ. The CDR3 here is CASSRNIQVNTEAFF. DNA for the CDR3: TGTGCCAGCAGCCGAAATATACAGGTGAACACTGAAGCTTTCTTT.

The J gene is TRBJ2-3, the V gene TRBV30; 13 bases are shared with TRBD2. With V trimmed by 5 bases and J by 1 base, 15 bases remained unmatched. CDR1 is GTSNPN, CDR2 SVGIG, per germline (reference sequence). This CDR3 has 19 residues. This chain's CDR3 is CAWAPVTSGRLDGTDTQYF. The CDR3 DNA is TGTGCCTGGGCTCCCGTGACTAGCGGGAGGCTTGACGGCACAGATACGCAGTATTTT.

The gene calls are TRBV30 and TRBJ2-7, with a weak D call TRBD2 (5 bases). The germline gives CDR1 GTSNPN, CDR2 SVGIG (reference sequence). The CDR3 runs to 14 residues. The ends were cut back, 0 bases at V and 3 bases at J, with 12 bases in the middle. DNA of the CDR3: TGTGCCTGGAGTGTTGGCGGGTCCGTCTACGAGCAGTACTTC. This sequence encodes CAWSVGGSVYEQYF.

This chain links TRBV7-2 with TRBJ2-7, with a weak D call TRBD2 (6 bases). There are 13 residues in the CDR3. V was trimmed by 6 bases and J by 2 bases, leaving 11 bases between them. CDR1 is SGHTA, CDR2 FQGNSA, per germline. The CDR3 spells CASRRDFPYEQYF. In nucleotides, the CDR3 is TGTGCCAGCAGGAGGGACTTTCCCTACGAGCAGTACTTC.

The chain is built from TRBV5-1 and TRBJ1-6; tentative D call: TRBD1 (6 bases). The CDR3 is made up of 17 amino acids. V lost 4 bases and J lost 0, with 14 bases in between. Germline V gives CDR1 SGHRS, CDR2 YFSETQ. The CDR3 reads CASSPRQESSYNSPLHF. The CDR3 nucleotides are TGCGCCAGCAGCCCCAGACAGGAGAGCTCCTATAATTCACCCCTCCACTTT.

J is TRBJ1-5 and V is TRBV5-6; tentative D call: TRBD1 (5 bases). Germline-derived CDR1 and CDR2 are SGHDT and YYEEEE. The CDR3 is made up of 13 amino acids. The V end lost 4 bases, the J end lost 10 bases, and 15 bases lay between the germline ends. This CDR3 is CASSQTESGPQHF. The CDR3 DNA reads as TGTGCCAGCAGCCAGACAGAGTCTGGTCCCCAGCATTTT.

This chain joins TRBV12-3 or TRBV12-4 and TRBJ2-3, with D possibly matching TRBD2 (5 bases). The CDR3 spans 13 residues. V was shortened by 5 bases and J by 5 bases, with 11 bases between the two germline ends. The CDR3 nucleotides read TGTGCCAGCAGTCCCCTAGGGAGAGATACGCAGTATTTT. Amino acid sequence: CASSPLGRDTQYF.

The chain has TRBV12-3 or TRBV12-4 and TRBJ1-6; maybe TRBD1 (6 bases). Trimming cost V 5 bases and J 11 bases, with 13 bases left between them. The CDR3 length is 13 residues. CDR3 coding DNA: TGTGCCAGCAGTGGCTGGGGGCACCCACCCCTCCACTTT. As protein: CASSGWGHPPLHF.

This clone was observed a single time. This rearrangement joins TRBV18 to TRBJ1-3; D not resolved. Germline-derived CDR1 and CDR2 are KGHSH and LQKENI. The CDR3 loop spans 17 amino acids. The ends were cut back, 3 bases at V and 0 bases at J, with 15 bases in the middle. The CDR3 DNA is TGTGCCAGCTCACCGCTAGCTTCCAGGAGCTCTGGAAACACCATATATTTT. As protein: CASSPLASRSSGNTIYF. Using reference TRBV18 and TRBJ1-3 for the parts outside the CDR3, the full variable domain is NAGVMQNPRHLVRRRGQEARLRCSPMKGHSHVYWYRQLPEEGLKFMVYLQKENIIDESGMPKERFSAEFPKEGPSILRIQQVVRGDSAAYFCASSPLASRSSGNTIYFGEGSWLTVV.

The V call is TRBV7-2, the J call TRBJ2-4, with D possibly matching TRBD1 (5 bases). With 5 bases removed from V and 5 bases from J, the gap between germline ends came to 13 bases. The germline gives CDR1 SGHTA, CDR2 FQGNSA. This CDR3 spans 14 amino acids. The chain's CDR3 is CASSLGVGQNIQYF. DNA of the CDR3: TGTGCCAGCAGCCTAGGGGTGGGCCAAAACATTCAGTACTTC.